One sample yielded the 27 T cell receptor beta chains listed below, sequenced in a study of T cell responses to AZD1222 COVID-19 vaccine. Assay used: immunoSEQ multiplex PCR; TCRdb lists only in-frame clones, some missing. The sample holds about 160,000 clones, 92% seen once. Here the sequenced sample was peripheral blood, taken 28 days after the second AZD1222 dose. The receptor source for this set is an adult who received the AZD1222 COVID-19 vaccine.

The V call is TRBV27, the J call TRBJ1-2; D is unclear. This CDR3 has 13 amino acids. Per germline, CDR1 MNHEY and CDR2 SMNVEV (reference sequence). The V end was cut by 2 bases, the J end by 4 bases, with 8 bases between. The DNA for the CDR3 is TGTGCCAGCAGTTTACCTGGAGGCTATGGCTACACCTTC. Its translation: CASSLPGGYGYTF.

This clone was found once. The V and J genes are TRBV10-1 and TRBJ2-2; D not certain. This CDR3 is 12 amino acids long. V was cut by 4 bases and J by 6 bases, with 6 bases left in between. Germline V CDR1 and CDR2: WNHNN, SYGVQD (reference sequence). CDR3 in DNA: TGCGCCAGCAGTGTTGGCGCCGGGGAGCTGTTTTTT. Amino acid sequence: CASSVGAGELFF.

The chain has TRBV3-1 (or the pseudogene TRBV3-2) and TRBJ2-7, with 10 bases that match TRBD1. The V and J ends lost 0 bases and 3 bases, in that order; junction bases with no gene match: 5. CDR3 size: 16 residues. The germline gives CDR1 LGHDT, CDR2 YNNKEL (reference sequence). CDR3 region: CASSQEQDRGVYEQYF. CDR3 in DNA: TGTGCCAGCAGCCAAGAACAGGACAGGGGGGTCTACGAGCAGTACTTC.

The chain employs TRBV28 and TRBJ1-4; 7 nucleotides line up with TRBD1. V shed 7 bases, J shed 11 bases, and the junction held 19 bases outside the gene matches. The CDR3 has 16 amino acids. The germline CDR1 and CDR2 sequences are MDHEN and SYDVKM. In nucleotides, the CDR3 is TGTGCCAGCAACCCCCAGGCAGGGGGGATTAGGTGGAAACTGTTTTTT. Amino acids: CASNPQAGGIRWKLFF. Full variable domain (rest looked up from reference TRBV28 and TRBJ1-4): DVKVTQSSRYLVKRTGEKVFLECVQDMDHENMFWYRQDPGLGLRLIYFSYDVKMKEKGDIPEGYSVSREKKERFSLILESASTNQTSMYLCASNPQAGGIRWKLFFGSGTQLSVL.

The chain carries TRBV7-8 and TRBJ1-1; D may be TRBD1 (5 bases). CDR3 size: 15 residues. Germline lookup yields CDR1 SGHVS and CDR2 FQNEAQ. V was pared by 3 bases and J by 1 base, with 12 bases between. The CDR3 sequence is CASSFLGTGNTEAFF. As DNA, the CDR3 is TGTGCCAGCAGCTTCCTCGGGACGGGGAACACTGAAGCTTTCTTT.

The chain couples TRBV6-1 to TRBJ2-7; TRBD1 agrees at 8 bases. CDR1 MNHNS and CDR2 SASEGT come from the germline V gene. CDR3 length equals 15 residues. Trimming cost V 3 bases and J 4 bases; bases outside gene matches: 8. The CDR3 loop is CASSDPQGDGYEQYF. The DNA for the CDR3 is TGTGCCAGCAGTGACCCACAGGGGGACGGGTACGAGCAGTACTTC.

The chain links TRBV7-3 to TRBJ2-3; TRBD2 matches at 13 bases. The CDR3 spans 16 residues. Trimming removed 3 bases from V and 5 bases from J; junction bases left unmatched: 5. Germline lookup yields CDR1 SGHTA and CDR2 FQGTGA. In nucleotides, the CDR3 is TGTGCCAGCAGCTTCGGACTAGCGGGAGCGGGAGATACGCAGTATTTT. Translation: CASSFGLAGAGDTQYF.

In its sample, this clone was seen a few times. The chain recombines TRBV5-4 with TRBJ2-7; the match to TRBD2 covers 8 bases. V lost 4 bases to trimming and J lost 0 bases; unmatched junction nucleotides: 9. The V gene's germline CDR1 is SGHNT and CDR2 YYREEE (reference sequence). The CDR3 is made up of 16 amino acids. CDR3 in amino acids: CASSPGGTLSSYEQYF. In DNA form, the CDR3 reads TGTGCCAGCAGCCCGGGAGGGACACTCAGCTCCTACGAGCAGTACTTC. Using reference TRBV5-4 and TRBJ2-7 for the parts outside the CDR3, the full variable domain is ETGVTQSPTHLIKTRGQQVTLRCSSQSGHNTVSWYQQALGQGPQFIFQYYREEENGRGNFPPRFSGLQFPNYSSELNVNALELDDSALYLCASSPGGTLSSYEQYFGPGTRLTVT.

The gene calls are TRBV6-5 and TRBJ1-4; 12 bases fit TRBD1. The V gene end was trimmed by 4 bases and the J gene end by 10 bases; junction bases not matched to a gene: 7. CDR1 is MNHEY and CDR2 is SVGAGI in the germline V gene. The CDR3 is made up of 15 amino acids. CDR3 bases: TGTGCCAGCAGTTCCGGGGGACAGGGGGCTGGAAAACTGTTTTTT. Translated: CASSSGGQGAGKLFF.

DNA for the CDR3: TGTGCCAGCAGCTTAGAGGGCGGGCTAGCGGGAGGGGATACGCAGTATTTT. Translation: CASSLEGGLAGGDTQYF. The J gene is TRBJ2-3, the V gene TRBV7-8; 12 bases map to TRBD2. CDR3 length equals 17 residues. From germline, CDR1 is SGHVS and CDR2 FQNEAQ. V lost 1 base to trimming and J lost 6 bases; unmatched junction nucleotides: 8.

The chain carries TRBV28 and TRBJ2-7; possibly TRBD1 or TRBD2 for D (5 bases each). V dropped 2 bases and J dropped 7 bases, with 12 bases sitting between them. CDR1 is MDHEN and CDR2 is SYDVKM in the germline V gene. CDR3 length equals 13 residues. The CDR3 region has the DNA TGTGCCAGCAGTTTAATGGGGGTGGGGGAGCAGTACTTC. This sequence encodes CASSLMGVGEQYF.

The V gene is TRBV9, the J gene TRBJ2-7, with a weak D call TRBD2 (5 bases). Trimming left V 0 bases short and J 4 bases short, with 14 bases between. Germline assignment: CDR1 SGDLS and CDR2 YYNGEE. CDR3 length: 15 amino acids. CDR3 loop: CASSVGLTEEYEQYF. In nucleotides, the CDR3 is TGTGCCAGCAGCGTAGGGCTCACGGAGGAGTACGAGCAGTACTTC.

V is TRBV2 and J is TRBJ1-5, with D unclear. The CDR3 has 16 residues. Per the germline V gene, CDR1 is SNHLY and CDR2 is FYNNEI. V lost 4 bases, J lost 0 bases, and 13 bases lay in between. The CDR3 reads CASSVSGVYSNQPQHF. The CDR3 bases are TGTGCCAGCAGTGTCTCCGGGGTTTATAGCAATCAGCCCCAGCATTTT.

V gene TRBV18 combines with J gene TRBJ1-1; 7 bases map to TRBD1. V lost 5 bases, J lost 1 base, and 10 bases stayed unmatched. Germline values: CDR1 KGHSH, CDR2 LQKENI. This CDR3 region has 16 residues. The CDR3 region is CASSTTGMGTNTEAFF. CDR3 in DNA: TGTGCCAGCTCAACGACAGGGATGGGGACGAACACTGAAGCTTTCTTT.

The V gene is TRBV10-3, the J gene TRBJ1-2, with D possibly being TRBD1 (5 bases). Trimming removed 4 bases at V and 10 bases at J, with 10 bases between. The germline V gene encodes CDR1 ENHRY and CDR2 SYGVKD. The CDR3 sequence is 11 residues long. Written as DNA, the CDR3 is TGTGCCATCAGTGGGGACGGAACCTACACCTTC. Translated: CAISGDGTYTF.

The chain uses TRBV4-3 and TRBJ2-7; D gene uncertain. This CDR3 spans 13 amino acids. Germline lookup yields CDR1 LGHNA and CDR2 YSLEER. Trimming pared 0 bases from V and 4 bases from J, leaving 7 bases between. The CDR3 coding sequence is TGCGCCAGCAGCCAAGATAACAGATACGAGCAGTACTTC. Its translation is CASSQDNRYEQYF.

V is TRBV7-2 and J is TRBJ1-5; D possibly corresponds to TRBD1 (5 bases). The CDR3 has 16 amino acids. CDR1 and CDR2 from the germline V gene are SGHTA and FQGNSA. V was trimmed by 2 bases and J by 3 bases, leaving 14 bases between them. The CDR3 DNA reads as TGTGCCAGCAGCTTAAACGCAGGGTTTAACAATCAGCCCCAGCATTTT. Residues: CASSLNAGFNNQPQHF.

The chain combines TRBV18 with TRBJ2-5; D possibly corresponds to TRBD1 (6 bases). Deletions cut 1 base from V and 5 bases from J, with 20 bases between. CDR1 is KGHSH and CDR2 is LQKENI in the germline V gene. This CDR3 has 17 residues. The CDR3 protein is CASSPQVGAQGMETQYF. In nucleotides, the CDR3 is TGTGCCAGCTCACCACAAGTCGGGGCGCAGGGGATGGAGACCCAGTACTTC.

This clone turned up a few times. The chain is built from TRBV11-2 and TRBJ1-2, with unresolved D. CDR3 length: 12 residues. V was cut by 7 bases and J by 4 bases, with 10 bases left in between. The germline gives CDR1 SGHAT, CDR2 FQNNGV. The CDR3 loop is CASTHPGYGYTF. Written as DNA, the CDR3 is TGTGCCAGCACCCACCCTGGCTATGGCTACACCTTC.

The chain employs TRBV5-1 and TRBJ2-6; D remains unclear. V shed 3 bases and J shed 3 bases, with 13 bases lying between them. The CDR3 is made up of 16 amino acids. CDR1 is SGHRS, CDR2 YFSETQ, per germline. Here the CDR3 reads CASSSRSWGGANVLTF. The DNA of the CDR3 is TGCGCCAGCAGCTCGCGATCCTGGGGTGGGGCCAACGTCCTGACTTTC.

The CDR3 loop is CASSPDNQPQHF. DNA of the CDR3: TGTGCCAGCTCACCGGACAATCAGCCCCAGCATTTT. The V call is TRBV18, the J call TRBJ1-5; the D is unclear. CDR3 length: 12 amino acids. Trimming left V 3 bases short and J 3 bases short, with 3 bases between. Germline assignment: CDR1 KGHSH and CDR2 LQKENI.

The chain has TRBV18 and TRBJ2-7; D is undetermined. The V gene's germline CDR1 is KGHSH and CDR2 LQKENI. The CDR3 has 14 residues. V gave up 2 bases and J gave up 0 bases, with 8 bases separating them. The CDR3 sequence is CASSPGRASYEQYF. The CDR3 region has the DNA TGTGCCAGCTCACCAGGACGGGCCTCCTACGAGCAGTACTTC.

The chain couples TRBV7-3 to TRBJ2-1, with D maybe TRBD2 (6 bases). The CDR3 length is 16 residues. V shed 4 bases and J shed 10 bases, with 23 bases lying between them. Germline V gives CDR1 SGHTA, CDR2 FQGTGA. CDR3 DNA sequence: TGTGCCAGCAGCTCAGCCGGGACTTCGGCTACAAGAGAGCAGTTCTTC. Translation gives CASSSAGTSATREQFF.

CDR3 nucleotides: TGTGCCAGCAGCCGAGCTGGACAGTCTACGCGTTCACCCCTCCACTTT. It yields the protein CASSRAGQSTRSPLHF. The chain uses TRBV6-2 or TRBV6-3 and TRBJ1-6; D might be TRBD1 (6 bases). With 6 bases removed from V and 9 bases from J, the gap between germline ends came to 21 bases. Germline values: CDR1 MNHEY, CDR2 SVGEGT. CDR3 length: 16 amino acids.

The rearrangement joins TRBV11-2 to TRBJ2-3; 9 bases map to TRBD1. The CDR3 has 17 residues. The V and J ends lost 5 bases and 2 bases, in that order; junction bases with no gene match: 11. From germline, CDR1 is SGHAT and CDR2 FQNNGV. CDR3 loop: CASSKTSGTGYTDTQYF. CDR3 DNA: TGTGCCAGCAGCAAAACCTCCGGGACAGGGTACACAGATACGCAGTATTTT.

The chain combines TRBV7-9 with TRBJ1-2, with D tentatively TRBD1 (6 bases). The V gene lost 7 bases and the J gene lost 3 bases, with 12 bases spanning the gap. Germline CDR1 and CDR2: SEHNR and FQNEAQ (reference sequence). CDR3 length equals 13 residues. The CDR3 coding sequence is TGTGCCAGCACCCCGGACAGCTACTATGGCTACACCTTC. Translated, it gives CASTPDSYYGYTF. The full variable domain, in which reference TRBV7-9 and TRBJ1-2 provide the parts outside the CDR3, is DTGVSQNPRHKITKRGQNVTFRCDPISEHNRLYWYRQTLGQGPEFLTYFQNEAQLEKSRLLSDRFSAERPKGSFSTLEIQRTEQGDSAMYLCASTPDSYYGYTFGSGTRLTVV.

The rearrangement uses TRBV4-3 and TRBJ1-5; 8 nucleotides match TRBD1. This CDR3 comprises 15 residues. Germline loops: CDR1 LGHNA, CDR2 YSLEER. Losses at the gene ends were 1 base for V and 6 bases for J; bases not matched to a gene: 5. The CDR3, as DNA: TGCGCCAGCAGCCAAGGGACAGGGAGAGTTCAGCCCCAGCATTTT. Amino acids: CASSQGTGRVQPQHF.